The rows below give T cell receptor beta chains drawn from one sample of a study of OX40 agonist ivuxolimab in advanced cancers. The table came from immunoSEQ multiplex PCR; TCRdb's copy has only in-frame clones and leaves some out. The sample includes 55,000 to 70,000 clones, 86% seen only once; the top ten take around 0.9%. This specimen was CD4+ or CD8+ T cells sorted from blood, taken in a trial of the OX40 agonist ivuxolimab. These receptors originate from an adult with an advanced solid tumor such as melanoma, head and neck, liver or kidney cancer. Both conserved end residues are part of each CDR3. The D gene is left open where the match is weak.

>TRBJ1-4|TRBD1|TRBV29-1
CSAGDSHNEKLFF
>TRBJ1-1|TRBD1|TRBV2
CASSWDRADTEAFF
>TRBJ1-2|NA|TRBV2
CASTEGSYGYTF
>TRBJ2-7|TRBD1|TRBV7-8
CASSFPGGQGFPLEQYF
>TRBJ1-2|NA|TRBV18
CASSRSGGTNYGYTF
>TRBJ1-1|NA|TRBV7-2
CASSLDRLLNTEAFF
>TRBJ2-7|NA|TRBV30
CAWSISRTYEQYF
>TRBJ2-1|NA|TRBV30
CAWSRGIANEQFF
>TRBJ2-3|NA|TRBV7-6
CASSSSRSGTDTQYF
>TRBJ2-3|TRBD1|TRBV6-1
CASSEIEGARTDTQYF
>TRBJ1-2|NA|TRBV6-1
CASSESSGVGGYTF
>TRBJ1-2|NA|TRBV5-4
CASSLDNYGYTF
>TRBJ2-7|TRBD2|TRBV6-1
CASSLRESREQYF
>TRBJ1-2|NA|TRBV11-2
CASTGHEVYGYTF
>TRBJ2-1|TRBD2|TRBV5-1
CASSSILAGVDEQFF
>TRBJ2-7|NA|TRBV15
CATSRGGVREQYF
>TRBJ2-1|TRBD2|TRBV2
CASSEGLAGSYNEQFF
>TRBJ2-3|NA|TRBV2
CASSEPGLFTDTQYF
>TRBJ2-7|TRBD1|TRBV9
CASSVGRQGDYEQYF
>TRBJ2-2|NA|TRBV27
CASSHRVIDSGELFF
>TRBJ1-5|NA|TRBV6-1
CASSAGDLGNQPQHF
>TRBJ1-2|TRBD1|TRBV5-1
CASSDRDSMYGYTF
>TRBJ1-1|NA|TRBV5-5
CASSLQTGNTEAFF